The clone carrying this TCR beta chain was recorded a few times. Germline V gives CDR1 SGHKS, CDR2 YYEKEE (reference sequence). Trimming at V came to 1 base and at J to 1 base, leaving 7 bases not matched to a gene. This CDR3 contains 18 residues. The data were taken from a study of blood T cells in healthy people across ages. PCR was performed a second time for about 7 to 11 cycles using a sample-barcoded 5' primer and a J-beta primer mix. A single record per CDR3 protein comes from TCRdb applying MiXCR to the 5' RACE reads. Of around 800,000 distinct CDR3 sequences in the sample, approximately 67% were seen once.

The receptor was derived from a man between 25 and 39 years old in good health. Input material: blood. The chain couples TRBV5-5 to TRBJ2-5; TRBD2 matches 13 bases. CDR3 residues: CASSLLTSGGDTQETQYF. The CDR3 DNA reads TGTGCCAGCAGCTTGTTAACTAGCGGGGGGGATACCCAAGAGACCCAGTACTTC.